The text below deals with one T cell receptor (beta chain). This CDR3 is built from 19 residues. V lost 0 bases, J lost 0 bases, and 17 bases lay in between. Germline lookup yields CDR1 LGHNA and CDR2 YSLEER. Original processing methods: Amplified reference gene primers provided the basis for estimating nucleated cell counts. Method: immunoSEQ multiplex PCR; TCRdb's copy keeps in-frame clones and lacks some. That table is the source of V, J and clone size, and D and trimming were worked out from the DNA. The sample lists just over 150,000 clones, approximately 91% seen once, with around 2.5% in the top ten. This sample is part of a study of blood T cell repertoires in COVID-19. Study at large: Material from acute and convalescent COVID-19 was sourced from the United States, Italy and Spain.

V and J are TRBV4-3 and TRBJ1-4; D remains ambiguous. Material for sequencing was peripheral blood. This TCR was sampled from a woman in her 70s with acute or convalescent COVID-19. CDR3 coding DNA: TGCGCCAGCAGCCAAGATCACAGCAGCAGAGTTCCAACTAATGAAAAACTGTTTTTT. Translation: CASSQDHSSRVPTNEKLFF.